The 10 T cell receptor beta chains presented below share a single source sample, sequenced in a study of shared clonotypes between healthy human individuals. This table comes from immunoSEQ multiplex PCR, and its TCRdb copy is limited to in-frame clones, with some not included. The table lists about 490,000 clones, roughly 80% of them singletons, with approximately 12% in the top ten. The sample consisted of PBMCs. Receptors originate from a woman between 35 and 50 years old in good health. Some clones in this sample may be carry-over from other donors' samples.

This clone has only one observation. The V and J genes are TRBV11-2 and TRBJ2-1; D possibly uses TRBD1 or TRBD2 (5 bases each). With 6 bases removed from V and 9 bases from J, the gap between germline ends came to 12 bases. The CDR3 length is 12 residues. In germline, CDR1 is SGHAT, CDR2 FQNNGV. The CDR3 reads CASSPYGGEQFF. The DNA for the CDR3 is TGTGCCAGCAGTCCCTATGGGGGTGAGCAGTTCTTC.

In regard to this clone: A much more abundant neighbour one base away suggests this may be a read error. This CDR3 is also generated by other DNA sequences in the sample. This chain links TRBV19 with TRBJ2-1; TRBD2 agrees at 9 bases. The germline V gene has CDR1 LNHDA and CDR2 SQIVND (reference sequence). The V gene end was trimmed by 1 base and the J gene end by 4 bases; junction bases not matched to a gene: 2. The CDR3 loop spans 15 amino acids. The CDR3 spells CASSIGLAVYNEQFF. The CDR3 DNA sequence: TGTGCCAGTAGTATAGGACTAGCGGTTTACAATGAGCAGTTCTTC.

The chain is built from TRBV11-2 and TRBJ1-4, with 8 bases matching TRBD1. V lost 5 bases to trimming and J lost 6 bases; unmatched junction nucleotides: 8. This CDR3 is built from 15 residues. Per germline, CDR1 SGHAT and CDR2 FQNNGV. The CDR3 sequence: CASSLWAGGDEKLFF. The CDR3 DNA follows: TGTGCCAGCAGCCTTTGGGCAGGGGGCGATGAAAAACTGTTTTTT.

The J gene is TRBJ2-7, the V gene TRBV7-9; D may be TRBD1 (5 bases). The CDR3 spans 15 residues. Trimming left V 3 bases short and J 0 bases short, with 12 bases between. CDR1 and CDR2 from the germline V gene are SEHNR and FQNEAQ (reference sequence). CDR3 sequence: CASSLGLSYSYEQYF. In nucleotides, the CDR3 is TGTGCCAGCAGCTTGGGGCTATCTTACTCCTACGAGCAGTACTTC.

In its sample, this clone was seen once. Given a far larger clone just one base away, this is likely a sequencing read error. The chain recombines TRBV10-3 with TRBJ2-7, with a possible D match to TRBD1 (6 bases). Germline CDR1 reads ENHRY; CDR2 reads SYGVKD. The V end was cut by 4 bases, the J end by 3 bases, with 19 bases between. The CDR3 loop spans 16 amino acids. DNA of the CDR3: TGTGCCATCAGTGCGGGTCAGGGGACCGTAATCTACGAGCAGTACTTC. Translation gives CAISAGQGTVIYEQYF.

This rearrangement joins TRBV7-8 to TRBJ2-1; 10 bases map to TRBD2. This CDR3 is 16 amino acids long. CDR1 SGHVS and CDR2 FQNEAQ come from the germline V gene. The V and J ends lost 4 bases and 7 bases, in that order; junction bases with no gene match: 10. The CDR3 here is CASSSGLAALGNEQFF. As DNA, the CDR3 is TGTGCCAGCAGCTCCGGACTAGCGGCCCTGGGGAATGAGCAGTTCTTC.

V is TRBV5-4 and J is TRBJ2-1; 8 nucleotides align to TRBD2. CDR3 size: 15 residues. The J segment lost 7 bases and the V segment lost 5 bases, leaving 11 bases of the junction unmatched. Per the germline V gene, CDR1 is SGHNT and CDR2 is YYREEE (reference sequence). Written as DNA, the CDR3 is TGTGCCAGCAGACCGGGACTAGGGTCTGGAAATGAGCAGTTCTTC. Translated: CASRPGLGSGNEQFF.

CDR3 DNA sequence: TGTGCCAGCATCGGGAGCCCTAGTACAGATACGCAGTATTTT. It yields the protein CASIGSPSTDTQYF. The V and J genes are TRBV7-2 and TRBJ2-3; TRBD2 is a possible D gene (6 bases). This CDR3 is 14 amino acids long. The V end lost 7 bases, the J end lost 3 bases, and 14 bases lay between the germline ends. CDR1 is SGHTA, CDR2 FQGNSA, per germline. Supplemented by reference TRBV7-2 and TRBJ2-3, the full variable domain reads GAGVSQSPSNKVTEKGKDVELRCDPISGHTALYWYRQSLGQGLEFLIYFQGNSAPDKSGLPSDRFSAERTGGSVSTLTIQRTQQEDSAVYLCASIGSPSTDTQYFGPGTRLTVL.

The gene calls are TRBV18 and TRBJ1-3, with no clear D. V was shortened by 3 bases and J by 1 base, with 16 bases between the two germline ends. The CDR3 runs 17 residues. The germline CDR1 and CDR2 sequences are KGHSH and LQKENI. The CDR3 protein is CASSPTGSPFSGNTIYF. CDR3 nucleotide sequence: TGTGCCAGCTCACCCACGGGCAGCCCTTTTTCTGGAAACACCATATATTTT.

The chain links TRBV14 to TRBJ1-1; no definite D call. The CDR3 loop spans 14 amino acids. Germline assignment: CDR1 SGHDN and CDR2 FVKESK. The ends were cut back, 0 bases at V and 2 bases at J, with 7 bases in the middle. The CDR3 sequence: CASSQDRVNTEAFF. In DNA form, the CDR3 reads TGTGCCAGCAGCCAAGATCGAGTAAACACTGAAGCTTTCTTT.